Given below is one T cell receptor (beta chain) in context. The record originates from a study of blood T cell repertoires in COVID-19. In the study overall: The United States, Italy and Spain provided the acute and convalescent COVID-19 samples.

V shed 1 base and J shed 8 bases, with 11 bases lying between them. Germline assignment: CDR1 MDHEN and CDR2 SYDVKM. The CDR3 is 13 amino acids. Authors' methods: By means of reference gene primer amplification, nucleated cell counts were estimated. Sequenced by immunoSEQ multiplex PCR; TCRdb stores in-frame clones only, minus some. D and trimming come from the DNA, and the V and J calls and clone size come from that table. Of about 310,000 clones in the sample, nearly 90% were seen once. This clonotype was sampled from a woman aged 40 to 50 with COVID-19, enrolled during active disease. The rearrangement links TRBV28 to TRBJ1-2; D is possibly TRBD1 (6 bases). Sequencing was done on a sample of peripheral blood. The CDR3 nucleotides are TGTGCCAGCAGTTTATTATCAGGGGAAGGCTACACCTTC. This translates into CASSLLSGEGYTF.